What follows are 9 T cell receptor beta chains derived from one specimen sequenced in a study of cytomegalovirus exposure and HLA in healthy donors. A multiplex PCR was run with 60 Vbeta primers and 13 Jbeta primers. Produced via immunoSEQ multiplex PCR; TCRdb's table is partial and in-frame only. The table has 200,000 or so clones, roughly 80% seen once; the top ten hold 4.5% to 7.5%. Sequencing was performed on PBMCs. The source is a woman in her 30s in good health and CMV-seropositive.

The V and J genes are TRBV6-5 and TRBJ2-3, with TRBD2 matching 12 bases. Germline V gene lookup returns CDR1 MNHEY and CDR2 SVGAGI. V dropped 5 bases and J dropped 7; count of bases not matched to a gene: 7. This CDR3 contains 15 residues. The CDR3 protein is CASSRTSGDENTQYF. CDR3 bases: TGTGCCAGCAGTAGGACTAGCGGGGACGAGAATACGCAGTATTTT.

The CDR3 coding sequence is TGCAGCGGGGCGGGGGCCTCCTACGAGCAGTACTTC. Protein: CSGAGASYEQYF. The chain couples TRBV29-1 to TRBJ2-7, with a possible D match to TRBD2 (7 bases). Looked up from germline, CDR1 is SQVTM and CDR2 is ANQGSEA. V lost 7 bases, J lost 0 bases, and 10 bases lay in between. The CDR3 length is 12 residues.

In regard to this clone: One end of the junction does not line up with germline, which may come from a read error. The genes are TRBV28 and TRBJ1-5, with D tentatively TRBD1 (5 bases). Germline CDR1 reads MDHEN; CDR2 reads SYDVKM. The CDR3 sequence is 14 residues long. The CDR3: CASSLFGAKTPRDF. Here the CDR3 DNA reads TGTGCCAGCAGTTTATTTGGGGCGAAGACCCCCAGGGATTTT.

This rearrangement joins TRBV14 to TRBJ2-7, with TRBD2 matching 9 bases. Germline assignment: CDR1 SGHDN and CDR2 FVKESK. The CDR3 has 19 amino acids. V lost 2 bases, J lost 2 bases, and 16 bases stayed unmatched. In DNA form, the CDR3 reads TGTGCCAGCAGCCAACTAACTAGCGGGCGGGCCCTCGGGACCTACGAGCAGTACTTC. It translates to CASSQLTSGRALGTYEQYF.

V gene TRBV7-6 combines with J gene TRBJ2-7; TRBD1 matches at 10 bases. The CDR3 covers 15 residues. The J segment lost 3 bases and the V segment lost 1 base, leaving 3 bases of the junction unmatched. The germline CDR1 and CDR2 sequences are SGHVS and FNYEAQ. CDR3 sequence reads: CASSLGGTGDYEQYF. In DNA form, the CDR3 reads TGTGCCAGCAGCTTAGGTGGGACAGGGGACTACGAGCAGTACTTC.

V is TRBV5-4 and J is TRBJ2-7; 8 bases fit TRBD1. The CDR3 has 15 residues. Germline loops: CDR1 SGHNT, CDR2 YYREEE (reference sequence). V trimming: 7 bases; J trimming: 3 bases; junction bases outside the gene matches: 12. CDR3 in DNA: TGTGCCAGCCCCTCCCCCCAGGGGGCTAACTACGAGCAGTACTTC. As protein: CASPSPQGANYEQYF.

CDR3 loop: CASSSHMVGTSEQFF. CDR3 coding DNA: TGTGCCAGCAGTTCCCACATGGTGGGGACAAGTGAGCAGTTCTTC. The chain uses TRBV28 and TRBJ2-1; D may be TRBD1 (6 bases). CDR1 is MDHEN and CDR2 is SYDVKM in the germline V gene. This CDR3 is 15 amino acids long. Trimming removed 4 bases at V and 9 bases at J, with 19 bases between.

This clone is a singleton in its sample. The chain joins TRBV10-3 to TRBJ2-1; D perhaps matches TRBD1 (6 bases). This CDR3 spans 14 amino acids. CDR1 and CDR2 (germline): ENHRY, SYGVKD. V was shortened by 6 bases and J by 8 bases, with 17 bases between the two germline ends. The CDR3 region is CAIRGPTGIYEQFF. The CDR3, as DNA: TGTGCCATCAGGGGGCCGACAGGTATCTATGAGCAGTTCTTC.

This clone was picked up one time. The rearrangement joins TRBV7-2 to TRBJ1-5; 7 nucleotides line up with TRBD1. CDR3 length: 16 amino acids. The V segment lost 4 bases and the J segment 9 bases; nucleotides outside the gene matches: 15. Germline-derived CDR1 and CDR2 are SGHTA and FQGNSA. In nucleotides, the CDR3 is TGTGCCAGCAGCTCCGTAGATGGGACAGAGGGTTGGCCCCAGCATTTT. This encodes CASSSVDGTEGWPQHF.